This TCR beta chain was documented in a study of OX40 agonist ivuxolimab in advanced cancers. Whole-study context: The patients received ivuxolimab by intravenous route every 2 weeks at 0.01 to 10 mg/kg. Dose-escalation cases comprised hepatocellular carcinoma, melanoma, renal cell or head and neck cancer.

People who had autoimmune disease history or systemic immunosuppression were excluded. Sequencing used immunoSEQ multiplex PCR; TCRdb keeps in-frame clones, though not all of them. Of approximately 84,000 clones listed, 85% to 90% are singletons. Trimming cost V 7 bases and J 4 bases; bases outside gene matches: 9. From germline, CDR1 is SQVTM and CDR2 ANQGSEA. The CDR3 runs 13 residues. The sequencing here drew on CD4+ or CD8+ T cells sorted from blood, taken in a trial of the OX40 agonist ivuxolimab. The genes are TRBV29-1 and TRBJ1-2; 7 positions match TRBD1. The clonotype was recovered from an adult with an advanced solid tumor such as melanoma, head and neck, liver or kidney cancer. The CDR3 sequence is CSADREGGYGYTF. In nucleotides, the CDR3 is TGCAGCGCCGACAGGGAGGGGGGCTATGGCTACACCTTC.